In its sample, the clone carrying this TCR beta chain was seen once. Sequenced by immunoSEQ multiplex PCR; TCRdb stores in-frame clones only, minus some. Of tens of thousands of clones in the sample, 75% to 90% are singletons; the top ten hold nearly 1.5%. This sample is part of a study of multiple sclerosis patients with progressive multifocal leukoencephalopathy. Germline CDR1 and CDR2: SGHAT and FQNNGV. V shed 0 bases, J shed 8 bases, and the junction held 9 bases outside the gene matches. The CDR3 runs to 16 residues. As to time point: before natalizumab initiation. J is TRBJ2-1 and V is TRBV11-2, with 8 nucleotides matching TRBD2. This sequence was found in a human donor with multiple sclerosis. Input material: PBMCs. CDR3 region: CASSLDLSPLADEQFF. The DNA of the CDR3 is TGTGCCAGCAGCTTAGATCTTTCCCCACTAGCGGATGAGCAGTTCTTC.